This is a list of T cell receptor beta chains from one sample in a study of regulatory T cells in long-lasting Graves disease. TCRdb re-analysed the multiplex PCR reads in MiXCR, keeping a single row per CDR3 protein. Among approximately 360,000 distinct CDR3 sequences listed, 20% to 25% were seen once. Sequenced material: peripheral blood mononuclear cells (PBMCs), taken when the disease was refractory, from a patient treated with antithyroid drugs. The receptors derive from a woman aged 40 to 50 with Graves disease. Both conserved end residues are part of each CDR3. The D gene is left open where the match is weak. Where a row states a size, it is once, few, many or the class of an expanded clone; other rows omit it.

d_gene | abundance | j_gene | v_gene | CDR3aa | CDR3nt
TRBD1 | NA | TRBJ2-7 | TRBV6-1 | CASRPGQAGYEQYF | TGTGCCAGCAGGCCGGGACAGGCAGGCTACGAGCAGTACTTC
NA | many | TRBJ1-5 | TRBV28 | CASSSKGRGRSNQPQHF | TGTGCCAGCAGTTCGAAGGGTAGGGGACGGAGCAATCAGCCCCAGCATTTT
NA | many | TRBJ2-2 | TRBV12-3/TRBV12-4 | CASITVPEASTGELFF | TGTGCCAGCATCACTGTTCCCGAGGCTTCCACCGGGGAGCTGTTTTTT
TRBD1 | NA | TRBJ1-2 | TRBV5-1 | CASSRVGQSYGYTF | TGCGCCAGCAGCCGTGTGGGACAGAGCTATGGCTACACCTTC
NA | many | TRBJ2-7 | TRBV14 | CASSPGGRGYEQYF | TGTGCCAGCAGCCCCGGGGGGCGTGGGTACGAGCAGTACTTC
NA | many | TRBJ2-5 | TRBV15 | CATSRDQGTETQYF | TGTGCCACCAGCAGAGATCAGGGGACGGAGACCCAGTACTTC
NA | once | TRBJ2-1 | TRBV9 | CASSVGTTGNEQFF | TGTGCCAGCAGCGTTGGAACTACAGGCAATGAGCAGTTCTTC
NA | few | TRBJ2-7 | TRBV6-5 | CASSYIYGQGYYEQYF | TGTGCCAGCAGTTACATATATGGGCAGGGGTACTACGAGCAGTACTTC
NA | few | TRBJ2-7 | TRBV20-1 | CSARARRAARHEQYF | TGCAGTGCTAGAGCGCGAAGAGCGGCCCGCCACGAGCAGTACTTC
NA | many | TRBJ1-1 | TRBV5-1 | CASSLKGGQPNTEAFF | TGCGCCAGCAGCTTGAAAGGTGGACAGCCGAACACTGAAGCTTTCTTT
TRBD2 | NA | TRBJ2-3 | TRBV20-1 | CSAHPGLEADTQYF | TGCAGTGCTCACCCGGGACTAGAAGCAGATACGCAGTATTTT
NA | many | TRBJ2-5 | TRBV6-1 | CASRVEERVNKETQYF | TGTGCCAGCAGAGTGGAAGAAAGAGTAAACAAAGAGACCCAGTACTTC
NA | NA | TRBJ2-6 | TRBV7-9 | CASSPPGGANVLTF | TGTGCCAGCAGCCCTCCCGGGGGGGCCAACGTCCTGACTTTC
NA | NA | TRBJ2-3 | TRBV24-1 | CATSDFTDTQYF | TGTGCCACCAGTGATTTCACCGATACGCAGTATTTT
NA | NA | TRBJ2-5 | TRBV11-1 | CASSFNRGQETQYF | TGTGCCAGCAGCTTTAATCGGGGCCAAGAGACCCAGTACTTC
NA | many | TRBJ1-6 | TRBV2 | CASRLGTGIDSPLHF | TGTGCCAGCAGATTGGGAACAGGGATCGATTCACCCCTCCACTTT
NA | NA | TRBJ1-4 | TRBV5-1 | CASSSGSTNERLFF | TGCGCCAGCAGCTCAGGGTCGACTAATGAAAGACTGTTTTTT
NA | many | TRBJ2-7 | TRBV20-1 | CSARPDYEQYF | TGCAGTGCTAGGCCGGACTACGAGCAGTACTTC
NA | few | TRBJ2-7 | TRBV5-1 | CASSIRRDGAYEQYF | TGCGCCAGCAGCATACGCCGGGACGGCGCCTACGAGCAGTACTTC
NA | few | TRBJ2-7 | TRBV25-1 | CASGHLMTYEQYF | TGTGCCAGCGGACACCTCATGACCTACGAGCAGTACTTC
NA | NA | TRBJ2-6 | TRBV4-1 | CASSQASSGANVLTF | TGCGCCAGCAGCCAAGCAAGCTCTGGGGCCAACGTCCTGACTTTC
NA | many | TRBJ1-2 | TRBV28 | CASSRGPYGYTF | TGTGCCAGCAGCCGAGGGCCCTATGGCTACACCTTC
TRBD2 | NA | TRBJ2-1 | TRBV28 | CASSWSGRAFNEQFF | TGTGCCAGCAGTTGGAGCGGGAGGGCCTTTAATGAGCAGTTCTTC
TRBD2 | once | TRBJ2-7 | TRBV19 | CASSKGTSVYEQYF | TGTGCCAGTAGTAAGGGGACTAGCGTCTACGAGCAGTACTTC
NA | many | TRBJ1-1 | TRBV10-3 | CAISAGANTEAFF | TGTGCCATCAGTGCAGGGGCGAACACTGAAGCTTTCTTT
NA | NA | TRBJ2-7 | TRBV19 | CASSIHQPWGLDEQYF | TGTGCCAGTAGTATTCACCAGCCTTGGGGGTTAGACGAGCAGTACTTC
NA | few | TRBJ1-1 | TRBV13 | CASSTQQGGTEAFF | TGTGCCAGCAGCACCCAACAGGGAGGCACTGAAGCTTTCTTT
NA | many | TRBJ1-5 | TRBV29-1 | CSVQGRVDQPQHF | TGCAGCGTCCAGGGGAGGGTAGATCAGCCCCAGCATTTT
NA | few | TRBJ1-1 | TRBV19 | CASIRSGDLEAFF | TGTGCCAGTATTCGGTCAGGAGACCTTGAAGCTTTCTTT
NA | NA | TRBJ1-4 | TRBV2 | CARGGGGTTNEKLFF | TGTGCCAGGGGAGGGGGAGGCACGACTAATGAAAAACTGTTTTTT
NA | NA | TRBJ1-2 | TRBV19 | CASTEGGQTYGYTF | TGTGCCAGTACCGAGGGGGGGCAGACTTATGGCTACACCTTC
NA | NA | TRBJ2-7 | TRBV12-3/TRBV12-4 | CASSPGPLGEQYF | TGTGCCAGCAGCCCGGGCCCGTTGGGCGAGCAGTACTTC
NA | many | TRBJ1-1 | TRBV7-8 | CASSYLLGANTEAFF | TGTGCCAGCAGCTACCTTTTGGGGGCGAACACTGAAGCTTTCTTT
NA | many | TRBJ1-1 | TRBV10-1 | CASSNYRAGEAFF | TGCGCCAGCAGTAATTACAGAGCGGGTGAAGCTTTCTTT
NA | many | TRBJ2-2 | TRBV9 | CASSANPDLPEKLFF | TGTGCCAGCAGCGCGAACCCGGACCTCCCCGAGAAGCTGTTTTTT
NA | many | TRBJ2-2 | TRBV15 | CATSRDEEAGELFF | TGTGCCACCAGCAGAGATGAAGAGGCGGGGGAGCTGTTTTTT
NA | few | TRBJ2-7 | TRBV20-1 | CSARDPRGDSYEQYF | TGCAGTGCTAGAGATCCGCGCGGGGACTCCTACGAGCAGTACTTC
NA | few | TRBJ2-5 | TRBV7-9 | CASSSPEVGQETQYF | TGTGCCAGCAGCTCCCCGGAGGTAGGACAAGAGACCCAGTACTTC
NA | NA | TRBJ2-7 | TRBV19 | CASSLGGGGSRYEQYF | TGTGCCAGTAGCCTCGGTGGAGGGGGCTCGCGCTACGAGCAGTACTTC
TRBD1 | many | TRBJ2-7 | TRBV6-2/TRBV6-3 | CASSKTGTGGEQYF | TGTGCCAGCAGTAAAACCGGGACAGGGGGGGAGCAGTACTTC
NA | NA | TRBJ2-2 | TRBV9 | CASRGGVNTGELFF | TGTGCCAGCCGAGGAGGGGTGAACACCGGGGAGCTGTTTTTT
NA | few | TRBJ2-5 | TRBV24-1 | CATSDPQGRETQYF | TGTGCCACCAGTGACCCGCAGGGGCGGGAGACCCAGTACTTC
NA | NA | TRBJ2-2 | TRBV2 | CASTEEGTGELFF | TGTGCCAGCACCGAGGAAGGGACCGGGGAGCTGTTTTTT
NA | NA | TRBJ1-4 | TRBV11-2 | CASRSGTSTNEKLFF | TGTGCCAGCAGGTCGGGGACTTCAACTAATGAAAAACTGTTTTTT
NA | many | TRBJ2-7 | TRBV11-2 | CASSLSTGHPYEQYF | TGTGCCAGCAGCCTTAGTACAGGACACCCCTACGAGCAGTACTTC
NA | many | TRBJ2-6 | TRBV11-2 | CASSLVSNVLTF | TGTGCCAGCAGCTTAGTTTCCAACGTCCTGACTTTC
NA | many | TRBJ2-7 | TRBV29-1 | CSVEEGPTYEQYF | TGCAGCGTTGAGGAGGGACCGACTTACGAGCAGTACTTC
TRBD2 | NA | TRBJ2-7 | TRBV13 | CASSFGSLADSYEQYF | TGTGCCAGCAGCTTTGGGTCACTAGCGGATTCCTACGAGCAGTACTTC
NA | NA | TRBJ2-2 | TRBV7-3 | CASSLSLGQNTGELFF | TGTGCCAGCAGCCTCTCATTGGGACAAAACACCGGGGAGCTGTTTTTT
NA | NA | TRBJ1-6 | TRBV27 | CASSLFGASSYNSPLHF | TGTGCCAGCAGTTTATTTGGCGCTAGCTCCTATAATTCACCCCTCCACTTT
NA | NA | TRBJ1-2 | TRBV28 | CANSPRNYGYTF | TGTGCCAACAGTCCGAGGAACTATGGCTACACCTTC
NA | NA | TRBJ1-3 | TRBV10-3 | CAISGPGAAGNTIYF | TGTGCCATCAGTGGGCCAGGGGCTGCGGGAAACACCATATATTTT